Described below is a single T cell receptor (beta chain) sequence and its context. Its antigen is as yet unknown. One junction end disagrees with the germline gene, perhaps due to a read error. This entry is derived from a study of molecular identifiers for immune sequencing clone quantification. Study background: In replicates, RNA taken from roughly 20,000 or 100,000 naive CD8 cells was divided five ways, and four portions underwent sequencing.

Overall study results and limits: Naive cells had under 1% of molecules in clones above 20 RNA copies, effectors over 97%.

In preparing bulk TCR libraries, previously described methods and listed TCR primers were used. TCRdb re-analysed the PCR reads in MiXCR, keeping a single row per CDR3 protein. The sample holds some 320,000 distinct CDR3 sequences, roughly a quarter seen once. The receptor was isolated from a human donor in good health. Some libraries in this study had Jurkat cell RNA spiked in. Sequenced material: naive CD8+ T cells from blood, with Jurkat cell RNA spiked in. As for subset: FACS-sorted CD8+CD4-CCR7+CD45RA+ naive T cells.

The CDR3 loop reads CAGSIGQGAGDEQFF. CDR3 coding DNA: TGTGCCGGCAGCATCGGACAGGGGGCGGGTGATGAGCAGTTCTTC. The chain combines TRBV9 with TRBJ2-1; 11 bases are a match to TRBD1. This CDR3 has 15 amino acids. The germline gives CDR1 SGDLS, CDR2 YYNGEE.